The 32 T cell receptor beta chains reported below all come from one sample, sequenced in a study of blood T cell repertoires in COVID-19. Sequencing was performed with immunoSEQ multiplex PCR; in TCRdb, only in-frame clones are kept and a portion is missing. The table shows fewer than 350,000 clones, with about nine tenths occurring only once. The source material was peripheral blood. The receptors derive from a woman aged 30 to 39 with COVID-19, enrolled during active disease.

A single count supports this clone. The J gene is TRBJ1-3, the V gene TRBV27, with a weak D call TRBD1 (6 bases). V was trimmed by 6 bases and J by 4 bases, leaving 16 bases between them. The CDR3 is 15 residues long. Per the germline V gene, CDR1 is MNHEY and CDR2 is SMNVEV (reference sequence). The CDR3 spells CASSLTQGTGNTIYF. Here the CDR3 DNA reads TGTGCCAGCAGCTTAACACAGGGAACAGGAAACACCATATATTTT.

Here the CDR3 DNA reads TGTGCCAGCAGCCAAGGGACAGGGGGACAGCCCCAGCATTTT. This sequence encodes CASSQGTGGQPQHF. The J gene is TRBJ1-5, the V gene TRBV3-1 (or the pseudogene TRBV3-2), with 10 bases fitting TRBD1. CDR1 LGHDT and CDR2 YNNKEL come from the germline V gene (reference sequence). The junction had 1 base not matched to a gene; V was cut back by 1 base and J by 7 bases. There are 14 residues in the CDR3.

The chain is built from TRBV19 and TRBJ2-5; 7 positions match TRBD1. This CDR3 is 13 amino acids long. Losses at the gene ends were 4 bases for V and 5 bases for J; bases not matched to a gene: 4. From germline, CDR1 is LNHDA and CDR2 SQIVND (reference sequence). The CDR3 protein is CASSNRGRETQYF. The CDR3 nucleotides read TGTGCCAGTAGTAACAGGGGTAGGGAGACCCAGTACTTC.

J is TRBJ1-4 and V is TRBV21-1; the DNA was not used to check the table's D call, TRBD1. TRBV21-1 is given as a pseudogene. The length of the CDR3 is 18 residues. The CDR3 bases are TGTGCCAGCAGCAAACGCCTACTGTGGGGACAGAGGAATGAAAAACTGTTTTTT. As protein: CASSKRLLWGQRNEKLFF.

The rearrangement uses TRBV5-6 and TRBJ1-4, with TRBD1 matching 8 bases. CDR3 length: 17 amino acids. The germline V gene has CDR1 SGHDT and CDR2 YYEEEE. With V trimmed by 4 bases and J by 0 bases, 8 bases remained unmatched. CDR3 sequence: CASSLWTGSTTNEKLFF. The CDR3 DNA is TGTGCCAGCAGCCTCTGGACAGGGTCTACAACTAATGAAAAACTGTTTTTT.

This chain connects TRBV4-1 to TRBJ1-6, with a weak D call TRBD1 (5 bases). Trimming took off 6 bases at V and 9 bases at J, with 12 bases between the two ends. CDR3 length: 13 amino acids. Germline V gives CDR1 MGHRA, CDR2 YSYEKL. The CDR3 DNA sequence: TGCGCCAGCAGTCTCGGGAGGGGTTCACCCCTCCACTTT. Residues: CASSLGRGSPLHF.

This chain connects TRBV14 to TRBJ2-3, with a weak D call TRBD2 (6 bases). The V gene lost 2 bases and the J gene lost 4 bases, with 19 bases spanning the gap. The CDR3 consists of 17 residues. Germline CDR1 is SGHDN and CDR2 is FVKESK. The CDR3 here is CASSQLRASSGADTQYF. The DNA of the CDR3 is TGTGCCAGCAGCCAACTACGGGCCTCCTCGGGGGCAGATACGCAGTATTTT.

This chain links TRBV7-8 with TRBJ2-1; 13 nucleotides align to TRBD2. Germline-derived CDR1 and CDR2 are SGHVS and FQNEAQ. The CDR3 covers 16 residues. V dropped 3 bases and J dropped 8; count of bases not matched to a gene: 7. The CDR3: CASSFLGGTSGDEQFF. The CDR3 DNA reads TGTGCCAGCAGCTTTCTAGGGGGGACTAGCGGGGATGAGCAGTTCTTC. Combining the CDR3 with reference TRBV7-8 and TRBJ2-1 gives the whole variable domain GAGVSQSPRYKVAKRGQDVALRCDPISGHVSLFWYQQALGQGPEFLTYFQNEAQLDKSGLPSDRFFAERPEGSVSTLKIQRTQQEDSAVYLCASSFLGGTSGDEQFFGPGTRLTVL.

The V and J genes are TRBV28 and TRBJ1-1; D is unresolved. The CDR3 covers 13 residues. The germline V and J ends were trimmed by 1 base and 1 base, with 4 bases remaining between them. Per the germline V gene, CDR1 is MDHEN and CDR2 is SYDVKM. Here the CDR3 DNA reads TGTGCCAGCAGTTTATTCCGGAACACTGAAGCTTTCTTT. Protein: CASSLFRNTEAFF.

This chain joins TRBV21-1 and TRBJ2-7; TRBD1, the table's D call, was not compared with the DNA. TRBV21-1 corresponds to a pseudogene. This CDR3 has 15 residues. The CDR3 sequence: CASSGPGQGAYEQYF. The CDR3 DNA reads TGTGCCAGCAGCGGGCCGGGACAGGGGGCCTACGAGCAGTACTTC.

This rearrangement joins TRBV4-2 to TRBJ2-7; tentatively, D is TRBD1 (5 bases). CDR1 and CDR2 (germline): LGHNA, YNFKEQ. The CDR3 extends over 13 amino acids. Trimming removed 1 base from V and 3 bases from J, with 7 bases in between. The CDR3 loop is CASSQGDSYEQYF. The CDR3 DNA sequence: TGTGCCAGCAGCCAAGGCGACAGCTACGAGCAGTACTTC.

This chain uses TRBV6-5 with TRBJ1-2; D is unclear. The CDR3 extends over 14 amino acids. The V end was cut by 6 bases, the J end by 0 bases, with 11 bases between. The V gene's germline CDR1 is MNHEY and CDR2 SVGAGI. The CDR3 nucleotides are TGTGCCAGCAGGCCAGTCGGGACTAACTATGGCTACACCTTC. Translated, it gives CASRPVGTNYGYTF.

The chain carries TRBV6-5 and TRBJ1-6; D call uncertain. The CDR3 has 15 amino acids. From germline, CDR1 is MNHEY and CDR2 SVGAGI. Trimming removed 8 bases from V and 4 bases from J, with 15 bases in between. The CDR3 sequence: CASQEVNRYNSPLHF. CDR3 nucleotides: TGTGCCAGCCAGGAGGTGAACAGATATAATTCACCCCTCCACTTT.

The V call is TRBV10-3, the J call TRBJ1-1; D is ambiguous. Germline V gene lookup returns CDR1 ENHRY and CDR2 SYGVKD. This CDR3 has 13 residues. Between the trimmed V and J ends, which lost 11 bases and 0 bases, there was a span of 13 bases. Here the CDR3 reads CAALEELNTEAFF. The CDR3 DNA sequence: TGTGCCGCGCTCGAGGAGTTGAACACTGAAGCTTTCTTT.

The sample holds a few counts of this clone. The gene calls are TRBV5-1 and TRBJ2-7, with 9 bases matching TRBD1. Per the germline V gene, CDR1 is SGHRS and CDR2 is YFSETQ. The CDR3 covers 14 residues. Germline trimming cut 4 bases from V and 4 bases from J; bases unmatched to any gene: 6. In DNA, the CDR3 is TGCGCCAGCAGCGGCCGGGACAGGGTGTACGAGCAGTACTTC. It yields the protein CASSGRDRVYEQYF.

DNA for the CDR3: TGTGCCAGCAGCCGAGGACACCTATTTAGCACAGATACGCAGTATTTT. This sequence encodes CASSRGHLFSTDTQYF. The chain carries TRBV7-8 and TRBJ2-3; TRBD1 is a possible D gene (5 bases). The CDR3 consists of 16 residues. V was shortened by 5 bases and J by 0 bases, with 15 bases between the two germline ends. Per germline, CDR1 SGHVS and CDR2 FQNEAQ.

The chain carries TRBV19 and TRBJ1-5, with 9 bases matching TRBD1. Unmatched junction bases numbered 10, after V lost 5 bases and J lost 5 bases. Per the germline V gene, CDR1 is LNHDA and CDR2 is SQIVND (reference sequence). The CDR3 sequence is 16 residues long. CDR3: CASSPGDREFDQPQHF. The CDR3 bases are TGTGCCAGTAGTCCGGGGGACAGGGAATTCGATCAGCCCCAGCATTTT.

The chain combines TRBV7-6 with TRBJ2-3, with D possibly being TRBD1 (6 bases). Germline-derived CDR1 and CDR2 are SGHVS and FNYEAQ. The CDR3 covers 16 residues. Trimming took off 1 base at V and 8 bases at J, with 19 bases between the two ends. CDR3 sequence (DNA): TGTGCCAGCAGCTTAGTACAGGGAGTGGGGTCAGGTACGCAGTATTTT. Translating gives CASSLVQGVGSGTQYF.

This clone was detected a few times. V gene TRBV30 combines with J gene TRBJ1-2, with D hard to call. The V end lost 6 bases, the J end lost 6 bases, and 14 bases lay between the germline ends. The CDR3 contains 12 residues. Looked up from germline, CDR1 is GTSNPN and CDR2 is SVGIG (reference sequence). CDR3 protein: CACGPLSNGYTF. The DNA for the CDR3 is TGTGCCTGCGGACCGTTGTCTAATGGCTACACCTTC.

This clone was recorded a few times. The CDR3 bases are TGTGCCAGCAGCTCGCTGACAGGGGAGATACACCAAGCTTTCTTT. It codes for CASSSLTGEIHQAFF. This sequence joins TRBV11-2 and TRBJ1-1; 8 nucleotides line up with TRBD1. CDR3 length equals 15 residues. V lost 4 bases to trimming and J lost 9 bases; unmatched junction nucleotides: 13. Germline V gene lookup returns CDR1 SGHAT and CDR2 FQNNGV.

The chain combines TRBV5-5 with TRBJ1-5; 8 bases align to TRBD1. The J segment lost 5 bases and the V segment lost 1 base, leaving 5 bases of the junction unmatched. Germline loops: CDR1 SGHKS, CDR2 YYEKEE (reference sequence). The length of the CDR3 is 15 residues. CDR3 sequence: CASSLQGARDQPQHF. CDR3 in DNA: TGTGCCAGCAGCTTGCAGGGGGCGCGGGATCAGCCCCAGCATTTT. Based on the CDR3 plus reference TRBV5-5 and TRBJ1-5, the full variable domain is DAGVTQSPTHLIKTRGQQVTLRCSPISGHKSVSWYQQVLGQGPQFIFQYYEKEERGRGNFPDRFSARQFPNYSSELNVNALLLGDSALYLCASSLQGARDQPQHFGDGTRLSIL.

In its sample, this clone was seen a few times. V gene TRBV5-1 combines with J gene TRBJ1-4; 8 bases agree with TRBD1. From germline, CDR1 is SGHRS and CDR2 YFSETQ. Trimming cost V 0 bases and J 8 bases; bases outside gene matches: 3. CDR3 size: 14 residues. CDR3 loop: CASSLGDRFEKLFF. DNA of the CDR3: TGCGCCAGCAGCTTGGGGGACAGGTTCGAAAAACTGTTTTTT.

The chain combines TRBV4-1 with TRBJ1-1, with D unresolved. CDR1 and CDR2 from the germline V gene are MGHRA and YSYEKL. The CDR3 has 14 residues. The ends were cut back, 3 bases at V and 6 bases at J, with 14 bases in the middle. CDR3 protein: CASSQARGGAEAFF. Here the CDR3 DNA reads TGCGCCAGCAGCCAGGCACGAGGAGGAGCTGAAGCTTTCTTT.

The chain links TRBV20-1 to TRBJ1-5; no clear D. CDR1 DFQATT and CDR2 SNEGSKA come from the germline V gene (reference sequence). The CDR3 spans 16 residues. V gave up 3 bases and J gave up 0 bases, with 15 bases separating them. In nucleotides, the CDR3 is TGCAGTGCTAGTACCCCCCAAGAGGGTAGCAATCAGCCCCAGCATTTT. Translated, it gives CSASTPQEGSNQPQHF.

DNA of the CDR3: TGTGCCAGCAGCCCAGGACAGTACGAGCAGTACTTC. Translating it yields CASSPGQYEQYF. This rearrangement joins TRBV5-6 to TRBJ2-7; D is possibly TRBD1 (6 bases). Germline V CDR1 and CDR2: SGHDT, YYEEEE. V was shortened by 4 bases and J by 4 bases, with 9 bases between the two germline ends. This CDR3 spans 12 amino acids.

This clone was recorded many times. V usage is TRBV5-1 and J usage is TRBJ1-6; D perhaps matches TRBD1 (6 bases). The V gene lost 3 bases and the J gene lost 5 bases, with 12 bases spanning the gap. The CDR3 runs 15 residues. The germline V gene has CDR1 SGHRS and CDR2 YFSETQ. The CDR3 here is CASSSQGGNNSPLHF. CDR3 sequence (DNA): TGCGCCAGCAGCTCACAGGGTGGCAATAATTCACCCCTCCACTTT.

The chain joins TRBV6-5 to TRBJ2-7, with a weak D call TRBD1 (6 bases). Trimming cost V 5 bases and J 7 bases, with 12 bases left between them. CDR3 size: 12 residues. In germline, CDR1 is MNHEY, CDR2 SVGAGI. The CDR3 sequence: CASSKGVGEQYF. The DNA for the CDR3 is TGTGCCAGCAGTAAGGGGGTTGGGGAGCAGTACTTC.

This chain connects TRBV6-5 to TRBJ1-1; D perhaps matches TRBD1 (5 bases). The ends were cut back, 2 bases at V and 5 bases at J, with 9 bases in the middle. There are 13 residues in the CDR3. Germline V gene data show CDR1 as MNHEY and CDR2 as SVGAGI. CDR3 sequence reads: CASSYLDTTEAFF. The CDR3 DNA reads TGTGCCAGCAGTTACCTGGACACAACTGAAGCTTTCTTT.

The chain couples TRBV7-2 to TRBJ1-2; 8 positions match TRBD1. Germline V gene lookup returns CDR1 SGHTA and CDR2 FQGNSA. The length of the CDR3 is 16 residues. The V and J ends lost 4 bases and 8 bases, in that order; junction bases with no gene match: 15. In DNA form, the CDR3 reads TGTGCCAGCAGCTCCCTGGGTGTTCAGGGGGCTAACGGCTACACCTTC. Its protein is CASSSLGVQGANGYTF.

This sequence joins TRBV7-6 and TRBJ2-2, with D perhaps TRBD1 (6 bases). Looked up from germline, CDR1 is SGHVS and CDR2 is FNYEAQ. The CDR3 runs 15 residues. V was trimmed by 5 bases and J by 1 base, leaving 11 bases between them. The CDR3: CASSAGTWNTGELFF. The CDR3 DNA sequence: TGTGCCAGCAGCGCCGGGACATGGAACACCGGGGAGCTGTTTTTT.

The V call is TRBV6-5, the J call TRBJ2-1, with D perhaps TRBD1 (6 bases). The germline V gene encodes CDR1 MNHEY and CDR2 SVGAGI. The CDR3 loop spans 13 amino acids. Trimming pared 6 bases from V and 6 bases from J, leaving 12 bases between. CDR3 sequence: CASSVNRANEQFF. The CDR3 DNA follows: TGTGCCAGCAGCGTTAACAGGGCCAATGAGCAGTTCTTC.

The V gene is TRBV30, the J gene TRBJ1-2; TRBD1 might be the D (6 bases). V gave up 4 bases and J gave up 5 bases, with 17 bases separating them. The germline CDR1 and CDR2 sequences are GTSNPN and SVGIG (reference sequence). The CDR3 loop spans 14 amino acids. The CDR3 region has the DNA TGTGCCTGGACTCAAAGGGGGAGTGATTATGGCTACACCTTC. Translation: CAWTQRGSDYGYTF.